The 10 T cell receptor beta chains presented below share a single source sample, sequenced in a study of blood T cell repertoires in COVID-19. TCRdb's table, derived via immunoSEQ multiplex PCR, lists solely in-frame clones and lacks some. Of 200,000 to 300,000 clones in the sample, roughly 86% are singletons; the top ten hold roughly 3%. The sequencing input was peripheral blood. The receptors were sampled from a woman aged 25 to 39 who had recovered from COVID-19.

The CDR3 reads CAISESTGGGSPLHF. CDR3 bases: TGTGCCATCAGTGAGTCGACTGGGGGAGGTTCACCCCTCCACTTT. The chain employs TRBV10-3 and TRBJ1-6; possible D gene TRBD1, 5 bases. V was cut by 0 bases and J by 9 bases, with 12 bases left in between. This CDR3 contains 15 residues. Germline CDR1 is ENHRY and CDR2 is SYGVKD.

The chain uses TRBV11-1 and TRBJ1-5; D remains unclear. This CDR3 has 16 residues. V lost 4 bases and J 2 bases, leaving 15 bases between the germline ends. The germline CDR1 and CDR2 sequences are SGHAT and FQDESV (reference sequence). CDR3 bases: TGTGCCAGCAGCTCTACCCCAAGTGGTGGCAATCAGCCCCAGCATTTT. Encoded protein: CASSSTPSGGNQPQHF. Filled out from reference TRBV11-1 and TRBJ1-5, the complete variable domain reads EAEVAQSPRYKITEKSQAVAFWCDPISGHATLYWYRQILGQGPELLVQFQDESVVDDSQLPKDRFSAERLKGVDSTLKIQPAELGDSAMYLCASSSTPSGGNQPQHFGDGTRLSIL.

This clone showed up just once. V is TRBV15 and J is TRBJ1-6; TRBD1 aligns across 9 bases. The CDR3 is 15 amino acids. J was trimmed by 11 bases and V by 6 bases; bases with no gene match: 11. Germline loops: CDR1 LNHNV, CDR2 YYDKDF (reference sequence). CDR3 DNA: TGTGCCACCAGACAACAGGGGGCGCGCATTACACCCCTCCACTTT. This encodes CATRQQGARITPLHF.

This chain links TRBV13 with TRBJ2-1, with D perhaps matching TRBD2 (6 bases). CDR1 and CDR2 (germline): PRHDT, FYEKMQ (reference sequence). The CDR3 is 16 amino acids. Trimming took off 5 bases at V and 7 bases at J, with 21 bases between the two ends. The CDR3 here is CASSPQLGVAGNEQFF. The DNA of the CDR3 is TGTGCCAGCAGCCCCCAATTAGGGGTCGCGGGGAATGAGCAGTTCTTC.

CDR3 amino acids: CASSLASGGLQETQYF. Written as DNA, the CDR3 is TGTGCCAGCAGCTTAGCTAGCGGGGGGCTTCAAGAGACCCAGTACTTC. The V gene is TRBV7-6, the J gene TRBJ2-5; 10 bases map to TRBD2. In germline, CDR1 is SGHVS, CDR2 FNYEAQ. The junction had 3 bases not matched to a gene; V was cut back by 0 bases and J by 2 bases. The CDR3 consists of 16 residues.

CDR3 in DNA: TGCGCCAGCAGTGGCGGGCAGAATGAAAAACTGTTTTTT. Encoded protein: CASSGGQNEKLFF. This chain uses TRBV5-1 with TRBJ1-4; D gene ambiguous. The CDR3 sequence is 13 residues long. The V end was cut by 5 bases, the J end by 5 bases, with 10 bases between. From germline, CDR1 is SGHRS and CDR2 YFSETQ.

The V call is TRBV27, the J call TRBJ1-1; no clear D. This CDR3 has 14 amino acids. The germline gives CDR1 MNHEY, CDR2 SMNVEV (reference sequence). Trimming cost V 2 bases and J 1 base, with 8 bases left between them. CDR3 amino acids: CASSLAGWNTEAFF. The CDR3 DNA follows: TGTGCCAGCAGTTTAGCGGGGTGGAACACTGAAGCTTTCTTT.

The gene calls are TRBV9 and TRBJ2-3; the D gene is possibly TRBD2 (7 bases). CDR1 is SGDLS, CDR2 YYNGEE, per germline. The CDR3 totals 15 residues. Trimming pared 3 bases from V and 5 bases from J, leaving 16 bases between. The CDR3 region has the DNA TGTGCCAGCAGCGACGGGGGGCCCGGGGGAGATACGCAGTATTTT. Amino acid sequence: CASSDGGPGGDTQYF.

The chain carries TRBV12-5 and TRBJ2-1; 12 nucleotides match TRBD2. This CDR3 comprises 15 residues. In germline, CDR1 is LGHNT, CDR2 FRNRAP. V lost 5 bases to trimming and J lost 9 bases; unmatched junction nucleotides: 8. CDR3 sequence reads: CASGISSGGAGEQFF. The CDR3 DNA follows: TGTGCTAGTGGTATCTCTAGCGGGGGGGCCGGTGAGCAGTTCTTC. Full variable domain (rest looked up from reference TRBV12-5 and TRBJ2-1): DARVTQTPRHKVTEMGQEVTMRCQPILGHNTVFWYRQTMMQGLELLAYFRNRAPLDDSGMPKDRFSAEMPDATLATLKIQPSEPRDSAVYFCASGISSGGAGEQFFGPGTRLTVL.

V is TRBV10-3 and J is TRBJ1-1; the D gene is possibly TRBD1 (6 bases). Trimming removed 4 bases at V and 3 bases at J, with 12 bases between. Germline V gene data show CDR1 as ENHRY and CDR2 as SYGVKD. This CDR3 is built from 14 residues. In nucleotides, the CDR3 is TGTGCCATCAGTGCCAGGGGAGGGGACACTGAAGCTTTCTTT. It yields the protein CAISARGGDTEAFF.